This T cell receptor beta chain comes out of a study of shared clonotypes between healthy human individuals (TCRdb year 2020). Background on the whole study: The cohort included three men and a couple of women between 18 and 49 years of age. For each donor, CD4 naive and CD4 memory were each given three plates, CD8 naive was given two plates, and CD8 memory was given one plate. To estimate repertoire size and how much clonotypes are shared between individuals, the study performed deep sequencing of blood TCR repertoires from 4 to 6 healthy adults. To increase sequencing depth and limit assay-specific biases, TCR repertoire library preparation and sequencing were carried out by different laboratories using diverse techniques. Leukapheresis yielded between about 0.85 and 9 billion PBMCs per donor. Study-wide findings and limitations: The genetic and exposure-history diversity represented was limited by the small number of donors. Sampling was restricted to blood, and TCR repertoires in tissues likely differ from the TCR repertoires found in blood. Naive subsets generally had larger estimated clonotype richness than memory subsets. Compared with non-shared clonotypes, the clonotypes found in all four sorted-subset donors had higher generation probabilities. Pairwise subsampling led to the expectation that sequencing depth would affect the degree of clonotype sharing among donors. When several donors were compared, the shared fraction of clonotypes was 5% to 6.5% for naive CD4, approximately 3.5% for naive CD8, more than 2% for memory CD4, and less than 0.5% for memory CD8. Rarefaction of sorted-subset datasets indicated incomplete sequencing despite the large sequencing depth.

This clone appeared once. Its recognized antigen is unknown. Base qualities were left out, and no much larger clone turns up one base away. Using the deep immunoSEQ assay, multiplex PCR amplified TCR CDR3 regions from genomic DNA. Extracted genomic DNA from each cell subset was distributed evenly across all wells of several immunoSEQ 96-well plates, and each plate was treated as a replicate. For sorted subsets, each replicate PCR was loaded with about 200 ng genomic DNA, equivalent to about 30,000 T cell genomes. Purified libraries were measured with a Qubit 3.0 fluorometer, size-checked on a Bioanalyzer 2100, and measured again with the KAPA Library Quantification kit. Every immunoSEQ 96-well plate was sequenced on a separate single-read 150-cycle Illumina NextSeq 550 flow cell. The published analysis was carried out like this. Because the immunoSEQ output included only junctional sequences and no quality scores, the filtering could not be the same as the filtering used for full-length reads. To assign V/J genes and CDR3, sequences were annotated using PyIR, a Python wrapper for IgBLAST v1.9, with IMGT germline references. Reads with weak V/J assignments (E-value above 1e-6), missing CDR3, stop codons, out-of-frame junctions, or ambiguous translated residues were removed. V3J clonotypes were defined as sequences sharing the same inferred V gene, J gene, and CDR3 amino acid sequence. Percentage overlap between repertoires was calculated by dividing the number of shared unique clonotypes by the size of the smaller repertoire. RTK rarefaction, the Chao1 estimator, and Recon v2.1 estimates of unobserved clonotypes were used to assess repertoire richness. OLGA was used to compute generation probabilities for all TCRbeta clonotypes that the gDNA method yielded from a few donors. TCRdb obtained this table from immuneACCESS and retained in-frame rearrangements with V and J assigned. These tables miss some clones; where compared with another copy, unresolved V genes account for less than half of the shortfall, and the remainder is unexplained. The V and J calls and clone size were taken over from that table, and D and trimming were inferred from the DNA. Recorded for this sample are a few million clones; over 90% of them occurred a single time. Of the sample, 0.39% is held by the ten largest clones.

Donors were healthy HIV-negative adults with no recently reported acute infections or vaccinations. Every donor was a Caucasian adult residing in Nashville, Tennessee, USA. CD4+ T cells were enriched by magnetic negative selection; naive cells were then positively selected on CD45RA, and the negative fraction formed the memory subset. Blood was obtained by leukapheresis, after which PBMCs were separated by Ficoll-Histopaque density gradient centrifugation and cryopreserved in liquid nitrogen vapor phase. Analytical flow cytometry was used to check the purity and quantity of each magnetically sorted T cell population. From each sorted fraction, genomic DNA was isolated and quantified by UV absorbance on a Nanodrop 2000c. The specimen was naive CD4+ T cells from PBMCs. In light of the paper, this sample's cell subset or site label describes: CD45RA+ positively selected. The TCR was taken from a man aged 18 to 35 in good health. Some clones in this sample may be carry-over from other donors' samples.

The CDR3 in this case is CASSDSGRDRVLNTEAFF. Here is the DNA: TGTGCCAGCAGTGACTCAGGGAGGGACAGGGTCTTGAACACTGAAGCTTTCTTT. The chain was built from TRBV6-4 and TRBJ1-1; 9 of the junction bases match TRBD1. Germline trimming amounts to 0 bases on V and 0 bases on J, with 8 as the count of junction bases outside the gene matches. The germline V gene specifies MRHNA as CDR1 and SNTAGT as CDR2. From the cysteine up to the phenylalanine, the CDR3 has a length of 18 residues. Here the CDR3 DNA is all that survives: 54 bases in frame from base 1.